The clone carrying this TCR beta chain came up a few times. TCRdb reanalyzed the PCR reads with MiXCR. Of about 38,000 clones in the sample, roughly half were seen once. This sample was included in a study of metastatic and nonmetastatic thyroid tumors. V dropped 4 bases and J dropped 0 bases, with 12 bases sitting between them. Per the germline V gene, CDR1 is SGHRS and CDR2 is YFSETQ. This CDR3 has 15 amino acids. Prior to thyroid surgery, none of the patients had received any treatment. Sequencing was performed on tumor tissue. This chain uses TRBV5-1 with TRBJ2-3; possibly TRBD2 for D (5 bases). The clonotype was recovered from a male donor with papillary thyroid cancer or a benign thyroid nodule (not recorded which). Some clones in this sample may be carry-over from other donors' samples. This CDR3 is CASSQSGASTDTQYF. The DNA for the CDR3 is TGCGCCAGCAGCCAGAGCGGAGCTAGCACAGATACGCAGTATTTT.